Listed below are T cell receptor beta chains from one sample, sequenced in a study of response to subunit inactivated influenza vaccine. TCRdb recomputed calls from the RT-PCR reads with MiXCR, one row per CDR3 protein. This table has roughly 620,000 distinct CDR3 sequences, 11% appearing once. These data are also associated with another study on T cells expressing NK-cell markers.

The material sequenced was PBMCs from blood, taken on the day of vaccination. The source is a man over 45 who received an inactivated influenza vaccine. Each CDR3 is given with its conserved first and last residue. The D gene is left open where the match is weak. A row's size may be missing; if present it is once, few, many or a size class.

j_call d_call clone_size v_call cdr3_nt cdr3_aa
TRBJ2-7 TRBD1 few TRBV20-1 TGCAGCACTACTGGCGGGGACAGGGGGCCCTACGAGCAGTACTTC CSTTGGDRGPYEQYF
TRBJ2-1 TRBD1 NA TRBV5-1 TGCGCCAGCAGCTTGTGGCAGGGGGCTTGGGATGAGCAGTTCTTC CASSLWQGAWDEQFF
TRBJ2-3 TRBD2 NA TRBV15 TGTGCCACCAGCAGAGATCTAAGGACTAGGCCCACAGATACGCAGTATTTT CATSRDLRTRPTDTQYF
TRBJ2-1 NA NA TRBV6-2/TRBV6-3 TGTGCCAGCAGTTACACTGGCAGGTTATGGTTCTTC CASSYTGRLWFF
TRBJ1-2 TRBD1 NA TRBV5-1 TGCGCCAGCAGCTTGGCTCAGGGGGGATCTGGCTACACCTTC CASSLAQGGSGYTF
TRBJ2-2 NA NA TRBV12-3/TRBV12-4 TGTGCCAGCGGATTGACAGGGAACACCGGGGAGCTGTTTTTT CASGLTGNTGELFF
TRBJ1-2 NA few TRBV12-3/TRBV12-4 TGTGCCAGCAGTTCCCTTTCGTTCGGCTACACCTTC CASSSLSFGYTF
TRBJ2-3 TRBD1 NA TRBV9 TGTGCCAGCAGCCACCCCCGGGACAGGGGGCCAGATACGCAGTATTTT CASSHPRDRGPDTQYF
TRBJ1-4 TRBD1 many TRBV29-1 TGCAGCGTTGCAGGGGGCGATGAAAAACTGTTTTTT CSVAGGDEKLFF
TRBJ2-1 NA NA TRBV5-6 TGTGCCAGCAGCTTATCCCTTGGCTACCACTACAATGAGCAGTTCTTC CASSLSLGYHYNEQFF
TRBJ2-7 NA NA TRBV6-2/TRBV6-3 TGTGCCAGCGGACAGCCGACCTACGAGCAGTACTTC CASGQPTYEQYF
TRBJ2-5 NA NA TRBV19 TGTGCCAGTAGCCAAGCGGACAGCCTCCAAGAGACCCAGTACTTC CASSQADSLQETQYF
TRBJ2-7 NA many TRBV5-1 TGCGCCAGCGGCAAGGACCCCTACGAGCAGTACTTC CASGKDPYEQYF
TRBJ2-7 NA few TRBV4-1 TGCGCCAGCAGCCAAGTGAACGAGGGTTACGAGCAGTACTTC CASSQVNEGYEQYF
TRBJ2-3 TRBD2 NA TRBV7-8 TGTGCCAGCAGCTTAGAGAGTAGCGGGAACACAGATACGCAGTATTTT CASSLESSGNTDTQYF
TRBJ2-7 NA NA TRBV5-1 TGCGCCAGCAGCTTGGCTACTCCCCACGAGCAGTACTTC CASSLATPHEQYF
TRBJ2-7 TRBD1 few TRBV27 TGTGCCAGCCGCCGGGACAGAGACTACGAGCAGTACTTC CASRRDRDYEQYF
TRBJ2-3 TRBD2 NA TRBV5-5 TGTGCCAGCAGGACGGGACTAGCCTCCCCAGATACGCAGTATTTT CASRTGLASPDTQYF
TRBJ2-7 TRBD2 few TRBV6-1 TGTGCCACAGGACTAGCGGGGAACTACGAGCAGTACTTC CATGLAGNYEQYF
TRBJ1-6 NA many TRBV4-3 TGCGCCAGCAGCCAAGATTGGGGTTTCGGGACCATTTCACCCCTCCACTTT CASSQDWGFGTISPLHF
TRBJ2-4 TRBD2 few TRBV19 TGTGCCAGTAGTTTGACTAGCGGACCAGCCAAAAACATTCAGTACTTC CASSLTSGPAKNIQYF
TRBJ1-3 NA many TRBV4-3 TGCGCCAGCAGCCACACCTCTGGAAACACCATATATTTT CASSHTSGNTIYF
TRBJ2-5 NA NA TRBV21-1 TGTGCCAGCAGCAAAGTTCAAACCCACAGGGAGTCCGTAGAGACCCAGTACTTC CASSKVQTHRESVETQYF
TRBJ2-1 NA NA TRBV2 TGTGCCAGCAGTGACCACCAGCGTAGGTACAATGAGCAGTTCTTC CASSDHQRRYNEQFF
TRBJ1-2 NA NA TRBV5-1 TGCGCCAGCAGCTTGCAACAGGGAAGCTACACCTTC CASSLQQGSYTF
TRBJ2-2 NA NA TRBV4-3 TGCGCCAGCAGCCAAGAGCTTGTGGCCGGGGAGCTGTTTTTT CASSQELVAGELFF
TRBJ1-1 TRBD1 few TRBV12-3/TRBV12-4 TGTGCCAGCGGGACAGGGATTGCCACTGAAGCTTTCTTT CASGTGIATEAFF
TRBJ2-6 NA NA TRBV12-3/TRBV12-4 TGTGCCAGCAGCTCCACACCCGGCTCTGGGGCCAACGTCCTGACTTTC CASSSTPGSGANVLTF
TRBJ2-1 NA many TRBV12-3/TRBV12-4 TGTGCCAGCAGCTTAGGGAATGAGCAGTTCTTC CASSLGNEQFF
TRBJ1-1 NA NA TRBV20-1 TGCAGTGCTGGACGAGGGGTGATGAACACTGAAGCTTTCTTT CSAGRGVMNTEAFF
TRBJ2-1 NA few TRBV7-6 TGTGCCAGCAGCTTAGTGGTGACAGGAGTCAATGAGCAGTTCTTC CASSLVVTGVNEQFF
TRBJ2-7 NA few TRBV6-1 TGTGCCAGCAGTCTATATATGAGGGCAAGCTACGAGCAGTACTTC CASSLYMRASYEQYF
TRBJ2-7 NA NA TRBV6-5 TGTGCCAGCAGTTACGGGGGGACTTCCTACGAGCAGTACTTC CASSYGGTSYEQYF
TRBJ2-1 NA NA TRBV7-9 TGTGCCAGCAGCCGGGCCTGGGAGCAGTTCTTC CASSRAWEQFF
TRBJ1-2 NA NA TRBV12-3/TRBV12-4 TGTGCCAGCAGTTTAGGTCCTGGCTACACCTTC CASSLGPGYTF
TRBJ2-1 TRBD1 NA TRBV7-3 TGTGCCAGCAGCTTCAAGGACAGGGCAAAGACCCTGCCCTTCTTC CASSFKDRAKTLPFF
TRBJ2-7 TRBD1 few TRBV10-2 TGCGCCAGCAGACCGACAGGGTCCTACGAGCAGTACTTC CASRPTGSYEQYF
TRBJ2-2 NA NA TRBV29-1 TGCAGCGCATCAACCGGGACTTCTACCGGGGAGCTGTTTTTT CSASTGTSTGELFF
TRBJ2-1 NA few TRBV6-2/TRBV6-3 TGTGCCAGCAGTTATTTGAGGGAGCAGTTCTTC CASSYLREQFF
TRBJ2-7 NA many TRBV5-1 TGCGCCAGCAGCTTGGCCTACGGGTACGAGCAGTACTTC CASSLAYGYEQYF
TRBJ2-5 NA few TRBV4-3 TGCGCCAGCAGCCAAGCGTCCGATGAGACCCAGTACTTC CASSQASDETQYF
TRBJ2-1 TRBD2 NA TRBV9 TGTGCCAGCAGCGTGGGACTAGACACCTCCTACAATGAGCAGTTCTTC CASSVGLDTSYNEQFF
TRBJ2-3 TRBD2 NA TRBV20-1 TGCAGTGCTAGAGTCCTGGGAGCGGGAAGAGCAGATACGCAGTATTTT CSARVLGAGRADTQYF
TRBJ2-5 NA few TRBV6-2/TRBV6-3 TGTGCCAGCAGTTATTCCCCCAGGGAGACCCAGTACTTC CASSYSPRETQYF
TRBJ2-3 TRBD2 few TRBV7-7 TGTGCTAGCAGTCCACTAGCGGGGGGGCCGGTCACAGATACGCAGTATTTT CASSPLAGGPVTDTQYF